The clone carrying this TCR beta chain was counted a few times. The data are from a study of T cells in Graves' hyperthyroidism and ophthalmopathy. Amplified TCR beta CDR3 regions derived from RNA transcripts. A first-round RT-PCR of the TCR CDR3 used the HTBI primer set. One entry per CDR3 protein results from TCRdb running MiXCR on the multiplex PCR reads. The table records approximately 600,000 distinct CDR3 sequences, roughly 20% of them present only once. The CDR3 runs to 11 residues. CDR1 is ENHRY and CDR2 is SYGVKD in the germline V gene. With V trimmed by 8 bases and J by 9 bases, 6 bases remained unmatched.

The rearrangement links TRBV10-3 to TRBJ1-2; TRBD1 matches 7 bases. The sequencing input was blood. The receptor was derived from a man aged 25-45 years with Graves' ophthalmopathy. CDR3 nucleotides: TGTGCCATCGAACAGGGGCAGAGCTACACCTTC. Translated: CAIEQGQSYTF.